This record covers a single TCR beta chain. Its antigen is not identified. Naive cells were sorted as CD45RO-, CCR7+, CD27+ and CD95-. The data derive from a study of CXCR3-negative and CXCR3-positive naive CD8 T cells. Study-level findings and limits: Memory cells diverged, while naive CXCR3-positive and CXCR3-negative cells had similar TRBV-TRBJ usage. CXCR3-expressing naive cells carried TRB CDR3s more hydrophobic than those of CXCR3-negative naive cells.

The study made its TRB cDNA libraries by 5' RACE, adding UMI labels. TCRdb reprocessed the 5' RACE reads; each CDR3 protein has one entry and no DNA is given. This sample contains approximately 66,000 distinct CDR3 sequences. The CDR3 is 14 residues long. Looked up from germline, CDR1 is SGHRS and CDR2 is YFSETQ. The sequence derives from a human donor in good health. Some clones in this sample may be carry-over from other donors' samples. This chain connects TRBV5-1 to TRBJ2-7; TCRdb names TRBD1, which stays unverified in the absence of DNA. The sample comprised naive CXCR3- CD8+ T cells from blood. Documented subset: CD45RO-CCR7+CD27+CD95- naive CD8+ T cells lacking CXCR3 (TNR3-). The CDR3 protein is CASSSGTRYYEQYF.